The TCR beta chain under discussion was sequenced for a study of regulatory T cells in long-lasting Graves disease. As to time point: persistent/refractory GD, antithyroid drugs over 5 years with positive TRAb. From PBMCs, RNA was extracted and then used to make the TCR library. HTBI primers from iRepertoire and Arm-PCR of CDR3 regions yielded the TCR beta libraries. Via MiXCR, TCRdb re-called the multiplex PCR reads, giving one row per CDR3 protein. Here the sample spans nearly 350,000 distinct CDR3 sequences, 15% to 20% being singletons. Trimming took off 1 base at V and 4 bases at J, with 5 bases between the two ends. Germline loops: CDR1 SGHKS, CDR2 YYEKEE (reference sequence). This CDR3 is 13 amino acids long. With respect to this clonotype: A much larger clone lies a single base off, so this may be a read error.

This sequence was found in a female donor with Graves disease. The source material was peripheral blood mononuclear cells (PBMCs), sampled when the disease was refractory, from a patient treated with antithyroid drugs. This sequence joins TRBV5-5 and TRBJ2-2; D not certain. The CDR3 protein is CASSLFITGELFF. In nucleotides, the CDR3 is TGTGCCAGCAGCTTGTTTATCACCGGGGAGCTGTTTTTT.